This is a list of T cell receptor beta chains from one sample in a study of T cell changes during pregnancy in multiple sclerosis. Clones were sequenced by immunoSEQ multiplex PCR, and TCRdb holds only the in-frame ones, with some missing. This sample has around 95,000 clones, with about 90% found just once. The material was peripheral blood, obtained after pregnancy. The receptors stem from a female donor in good health, enrolled as a control in a pregnancy study. The conserved cysteine and the conserved F or W are not part of the CDR3 here. Fields, in order: J gene, V gene, CDR3 protein.

TRBJ2-4,TRBV29-1,SAGVEKIQY
TRBJ2-2,TRBV11-2,ASSWILARGGELF
TRBJ2-3,TRBV2,ASIEAGGTQY
TRBJ1-5,TRBV19,ASNGALLSNQPQH
TRBJ1-2,TRBV6-1,ASSEADPGHKGYT
TRBJ2-3,TRBV29-1,SVELAASTDTQY
TRBJ2-3,TRBV14,ASSQDLSDTQY
TRBJ2-1,TRBV10-3,AISESSGGSYNEQF
TRBJ1-2,TRBV28,ASSLSSPRDYGYT
TRBJ1-1,TRBV6-5,ASSLILADTEAF
TRBJ2-2,TRBV7-7,ASSLAVGSGELF
TRBJ1-3,TRBV13,ASSPGGDSGNTIY
TRBJ2-7,TRBV27,ASSSLLTHGLALEQY
TRBJ1-4,TRBV6-6,ASSLRAGGHEKLF
TRBJ2-2,TRBV6-1,ASKMGGGTGELF
TRBJ2-7,TRBV7-2,ASSREAAYEQY
TRBJ1-5,TRBV5-1,ASSLRGIGQPQH
TRBJ2-5,TRBV29-1,SVEGWPPWWETQY
TRBJ1-1,TRBV6-1,ASSETGQNTEAF
TRBJ1-4,TRBV2,ASRRGPNEKLF
TRBJ2-3,TRBV28,ASSFDRGQDTDTQY
TRBJ1-1,TRBV27,ASSPGSTEAF
TRBJ1-4,TRBV27,ASSLRGFGEKLF
TRBJ1-3,TRBV6-5,ASSYMDRVNTIY